This T cell receptor (beta chain) appears in the sequencing data of a study of blood T cell repertoires in COVID-19. CDR1 and CDR2 (germline): LNHDA, SQIVND (reference sequence). V was cut by 3 bases and J by 5 bases, with 10 bases left in between. The CDR3 has 13 residues. Clones were sequenced by immunoSEQ multiplex PCR, and TCRdb holds only the in-frame ones, with some missing. The sample records around 100,000 clones, around nine tenths being singletons. This clonotype originated in a man aged 45 to 65 with acute or convalescent COVID-19. What was sequenced was peripheral blood. This chain connects TRBV19 to TRBJ2-5, with D tentatively TRBD1 (5 bases). The CDR3 DNA reads TGTGCCAGTAGTATCATAGGGGCTGAGACCCAGTACTTC. It is translated as CASSIIGAETQYF.